The rows below give T cell receptor beta chains drawn from one sample of a study of low-dose radiotherapy and immunotherapy resistance in tumors. Using its own MiXCR run on the reads, TCRdb lists one record per CDR3 protein. The sample has roughly 50,000 distinct CDR3 sequences; around 34% are singletons. The sample was PBMCs, taken after low-dose radiotherapy plus immunotherapy. These TCRs come from a male donor with rectosigmoid adenocarcinoma. Each CDR3 is given with its conserved first and last residue. D genes are given only for firm matches. For some rows the clone size is stated as once, few or many, or as a class when expanded; others skip it.

clone_size	v_call	j_call	d_call	cdr3_nt	cdr3_aa
many	TRBV6-6	TRBJ2-6	TRBD2	TGTGCCACCACGGGGGGGGGCTCCTCTGGGGCCAACGTCCTGACTTTC	CATTGGGSSGANVLTF
-	TRBV25-1	TRBJ2-1	TRBD2	TGTGCCAGCAGTGAATTTGGGGGAGGGAATGAGCAGTTCTTC	CASSEFGGGNEQFF
-	TRBV6-2/TRBV6-3	TRBJ2-5	-	TGTGCCAGCAATCCGACAGACGAGACCCAGTACTTC	CASNPTDETQYF
-	TRBV6-2/TRBV6-3	TRBJ2-2	TRBD1	TGTGCCAGCAGTCCATCTCAGGGGGCAGTTAACACCGGGGAGCTGTTTTTT	CASSPSQGAVNTGELFF
many	TRBV29-1	TRBJ1-3	-	TGCAGCGTTGAATTGGGGGGCTCTGGAAACACCATATATTTT	CSVELGGSGNTIYF
many	TRBV7-2	TRBJ1-5	-	TGTGCCAGCAGCCTACAGGTTAATCAGCCCCAGCATTTT	CASSLQVNQPQHF
-	TRBV4-3	TRBJ2-3	TRBD2	TGCGCCAGCAGCCAAGATCGTTCAGCGGGGGGCACAGATACGCAGTATTTT	CASSQDRSAGGTDTQYF
once	TRBV28	TRBJ1-2	TRBD1	TGTGCCAGCAGTTTAGCGGGGACAGTAGACTATGGCTACACCTTC	CASSLAGTVDYGYTF
many	TRBV15	TRBJ2-2	-	TGTGCCACCAGTCTACAGTATGGGAACACCGGGGAGCTGTTTTTT	CATSLQYGNTGELFF
many	TRBV7-2	TRBJ1-1	-	TGTGCCAGCAGCCCGGGCTCGCACAGTGAAGCTTTCTTT	CASSPGSHSEAFF
many	TRBV27	TRBJ2-7	TRBD2	TGTGCCACCAGTGATCCTAGCGGGAGGGCCCACGAGCAGTACTTC	CATSDPSGRAHEQYF
many	TRBV27	TRBJ2-1	-	TGTGCCAGCAGCCAAGGGACCGAGCAGTTCTTC	CASSQGTEQFF
-	TRBV2	TRBJ2-6	-	TGTGCCAGCAGGGGGGAACCGGGTGGGGCCAACGTCCTGACTTTC	CASRGEPGGANVLTF
many	TRBV25-1	TRBJ2-7	-	TGTGCCAGCAGTGTGGGGAGTTACTCCTACGAGCAGTACTTC	CASSVGSYSYEQYF
many	TRBV18	TRBJ1-6	-	TGTGCCAGCTCACCCAGGTCCCAAGAGAATTCACCCCTCCACTTT	CASSPRSQENSPLHF
-	TRBV6-2/TRBV6-3	TRBJ1-2	-	TGTGCCAGCAACCGGGAGGCAGAAGTCTATGGCTACACCTTC	CASNREAEVYGYTF
-	TRBV11-3	TRBJ2-3	-	TGTGCCAGCAGCTTAAGTAATCGGGATACGCAGTATTTT	CASSLSNRDTQYF
-	TRBV21-1	TRBJ2-4	-	TGTGCCAGCAGCGCCAAACCTGTCCGGGAAAACATTCAGTACTTC	CASSAKPVRENIQYF
many	TRBV11-2	TRBJ2-7	-	TGTGCCAGCAGCTTAGCAATCTTTATCGACAGCACCGAGCAGTACTTC	CASSLAIFIDSTEQYF
many	TRBV12-3/TRBV12-4	TRBJ1-3	-	TGTGCCAGCAGTTTAAGCAGTACTGGAAACACCATATATTTT	CASSLSSTGNTIYF